This T cell receptor beta chain was retrieved from a study of beta chain features in type 1 diabetes. Every bit of the isolated RNA underwent reverse transcription, so sequencing read expressed TCRB transcripts. TCRdb's table, derived via immunoSEQ multiplex PCR, lists solely in-frame clones and lacks some. The sample lists under 250,000 clones, about 14% occurring once. Study observations and caveats: Moderate but significant shortening of TCRB CDR3s was recorded in all four CD4+ subsets from Type 1 diabetes patients.

CDR1 is SGHRS and CDR2 is YFSETQ in the germline V gene. J lost 4 bases, V lost 4 bases, and 5 bases had no gene match. The CDR3 extends over 13 amino acids. This clone was seen more than once but under ten times. Antigen: not known. In total, each donor contributed a single heparinised blood draw that averaged around 0.12 L. Cell sorting via CD45RO/CCR7/CD25/CD127/CD95/CD27 was performed to obtain CD4+ naive, central memory, regulatory and stem cell-like memory cells. The chain is built from TRBV5-1 and TRBJ2-7; 7 bases fit TRBD1. Sequencing input: naive CD4+ T cells from blood. The receptor comes from a man in his thirties or forties with type 1 diabetes. In DNA, the CDR3 is TGCGCCAGCAGCCCCCGGGACAGTTACGAGCAGTACTTC. Its protein product is CASSPRDSYEQYF.